This TCR beta chain is from a study of beta chain features in type 1 diabetes. Study-level points and caveats: Patients with Type 1 diabetes showed moderately but significantly shorter TCRB CDR3s in all four CD4+ subsets.

This clone was seen a few times. Its specificity is unknown. Of the isolated RNA, all was reverse transcribed, and so the sequenced material was expressed TCRB transcripts. Clones were sequenced by immunoSEQ multiplex PCR, and TCRdb holds only the in-frame ones, with some missing. The sample holds roughly 160,000 clones; about 8.3% are singletons and the top ten take over 0.45%. Germline V lookup: CDR1 SGHNT, CDR2 YYREEE (reference sequence). This CDR3 is 16 amino acids long. V lost 4 bases to trimming and J lost 2 bases; unmatched junction nucleotides: 6. Sample: central memory CD4+ T cells from blood. The receptor was isolated from a woman aged 18-30 years with type 1 diabetes. J is TRBJ2-6 and V is TRBV5-4, with TRBD1 identical over 7 bases. The CDR3 loop is CASSPSTGAGANVLTF. CDR3 DNA sequence: TGTGCCAGCAGCCCCAGTACAGGGGCTGGGGCCAACGTCCTGACTTTC.